This TCR beta chain was identified during a study of identical twins. This clonotype was observed a handful of times. Its target is not known. The trim removed 3 bases at V and 8 bases at J, leaving 9 bases unmatched. The CDR3 has 15 amino acids. Germline V gene data show CDR1 as SGHVS and CDR2 as FQNEAQ. TCRdb analysed the 5' RACE reads with MiXCR anew, one entry per CDR3 protein. There are roughly 690,000 distinct CDR3 sequences in the sample; less than 25% occur only once, and 4% to 5.5% lies in the top ten. Study results and caveats: Excess sharing between twins was weaker in beta out-of-frame sequences. It was out-of-frame TCR alpha sharing in monozygotic twins that models underestimated. Findings came from cross-sectional statistics, without long-term follow-up of donors.

The data were also submitted as part of a second study, on T cells expressing NK-cell markers.

The chain recombines TRBV7-8 with TRBJ2-3; 9 nucleotides agree with TRBD2. The TCR was taken from a woman aged 18-35 years in good health. Sequenced material: PBMCs. The CDR3 DNA sequence: TGTGCCAGCAGCTTTACGAGCGGGGGGTGGCGTACGCAGTATTTT. This gives the protein CASSFTSGGWRTQYF.